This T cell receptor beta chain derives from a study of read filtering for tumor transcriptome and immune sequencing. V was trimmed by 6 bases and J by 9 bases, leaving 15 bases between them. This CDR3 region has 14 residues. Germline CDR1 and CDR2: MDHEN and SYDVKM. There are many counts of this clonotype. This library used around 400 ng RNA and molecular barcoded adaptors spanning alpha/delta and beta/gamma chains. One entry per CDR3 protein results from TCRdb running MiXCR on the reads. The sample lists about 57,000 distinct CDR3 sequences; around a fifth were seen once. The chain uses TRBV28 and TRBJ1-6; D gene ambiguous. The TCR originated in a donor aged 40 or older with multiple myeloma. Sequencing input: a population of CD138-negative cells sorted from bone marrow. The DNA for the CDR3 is TGTGCCAGCAGGCCCTCCCAGGTTGGTTCACCCCTCCACTTT. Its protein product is CASRPSQVGSPLHF.